Sequencing of this TCR beta chain was carried out in a study of OX40 agonist ivuxolimab in advanced cancers. TCRdb's copy holds only in-frame clones and misses some; the assay was immunoSEQ multiplex PCR. The table records over 60,000 clones, around 89% of them present only once. Germline V gives CDR1 SGHAT, CDR2 FQNNGV. V lost 5 bases to trimming and J lost 7 bases; unmatched junction nucleotides: 9. This CDR3 region has 15 residues. The clonotype originates from an adult with an advanced solid tumor such as melanoma, head and neck, liver or kidney cancer. V gene TRBV11-2 combines with J gene TRBJ1-5; 9 bases match TRBD1. The starting material was CD4+ or CD8+ T cells sorted from blood, obtained in a trial of the OX40 agonist ivuxolimab. Written as DNA, the CDR3 is TGTGCCAGCAGCCCGGGACAGGGAATTGGACAGCCCCAGCATTTT. Protein product: CASSPGQGIGQPQHF.